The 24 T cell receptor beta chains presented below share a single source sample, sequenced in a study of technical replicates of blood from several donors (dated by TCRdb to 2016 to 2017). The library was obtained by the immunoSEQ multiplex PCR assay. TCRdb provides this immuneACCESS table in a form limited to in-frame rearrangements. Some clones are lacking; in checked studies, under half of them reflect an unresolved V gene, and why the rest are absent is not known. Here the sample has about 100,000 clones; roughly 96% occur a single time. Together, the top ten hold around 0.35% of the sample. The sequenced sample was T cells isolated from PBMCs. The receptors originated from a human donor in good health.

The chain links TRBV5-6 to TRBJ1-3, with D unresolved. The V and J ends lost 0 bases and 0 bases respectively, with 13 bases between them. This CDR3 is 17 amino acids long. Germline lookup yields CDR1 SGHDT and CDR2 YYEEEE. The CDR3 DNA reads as TGTGCCAGCAGCTTGGGTCCGAGGAAGGACTCTGGAAACACCATATATTTT. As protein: CASSLGPRKDSGNTIYF.

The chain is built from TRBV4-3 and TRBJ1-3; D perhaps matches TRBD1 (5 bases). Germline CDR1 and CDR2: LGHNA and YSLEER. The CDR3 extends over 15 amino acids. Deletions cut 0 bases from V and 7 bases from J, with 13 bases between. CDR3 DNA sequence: TGCGCCAGCAGCCAAGATCTAGGGGCCAGGAACACCATATATTTT. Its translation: CASSQDLGARNTIYF.

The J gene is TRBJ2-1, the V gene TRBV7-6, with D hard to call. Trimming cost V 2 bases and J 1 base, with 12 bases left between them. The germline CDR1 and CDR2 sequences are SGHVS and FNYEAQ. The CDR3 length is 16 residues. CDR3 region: CASSLLAEVSYNEQFF. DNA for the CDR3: TGTGCCAGCAGCTTACTCGCGGAAGTATCCTACAATGAGCAGTTCTTC.

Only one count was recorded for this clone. The CDR3 here is CASSLGPSGISYEQYF. The CDR3 region has the DNA TGTGCCAGCAGCTTAGGCCCTAGCGGGATTTCCTACGAGCAGTACTTC. The chain recombines TRBV7-2 with TRBJ2-7, with 9 nucleotides matching TRBD2. CDR1 and CDR2 from the germline V gene are SGHTA and FQGNSA. V lost 1 base and J lost 1; bases outside the gene matches: 5. This CDR3 comprises 16 residues.

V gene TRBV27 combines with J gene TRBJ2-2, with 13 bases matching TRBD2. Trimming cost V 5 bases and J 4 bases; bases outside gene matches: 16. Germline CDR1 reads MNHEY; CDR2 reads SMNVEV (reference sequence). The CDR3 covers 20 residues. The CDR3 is CASSTRYGLAGVTLTGELFF. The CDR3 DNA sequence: TGTGCCAGCAGTACCCGATATGGACTAGCGGGAGTGACTCTCACCGGGGAGCTGTTTTTT.

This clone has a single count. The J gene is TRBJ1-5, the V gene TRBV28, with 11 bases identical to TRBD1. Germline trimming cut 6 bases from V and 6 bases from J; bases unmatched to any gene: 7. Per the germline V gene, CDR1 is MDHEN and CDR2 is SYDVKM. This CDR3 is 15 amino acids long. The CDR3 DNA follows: TGTGCCAGCAGGGCCGGGACAGGGGGGTCTCAGCCCCAGCATTTT. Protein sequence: CASRAGTGGSQPQHF.

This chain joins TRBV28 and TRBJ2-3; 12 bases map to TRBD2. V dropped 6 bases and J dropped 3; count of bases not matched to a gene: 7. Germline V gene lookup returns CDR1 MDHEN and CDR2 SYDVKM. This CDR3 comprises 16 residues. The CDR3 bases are TGTGCCAGCAGGTTACCTAGCGGGAGGGGGACAGATACGCAGTATTTT. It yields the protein CASRLPSGRGTDTQYF.

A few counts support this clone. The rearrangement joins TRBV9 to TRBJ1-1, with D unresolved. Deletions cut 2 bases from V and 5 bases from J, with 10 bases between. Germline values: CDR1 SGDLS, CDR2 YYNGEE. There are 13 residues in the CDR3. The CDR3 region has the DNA TGTGCCAGCAGCGTGGGCGGGAAAACTGAAGCTTTCTTT. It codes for CASSVGGKTEAFF.

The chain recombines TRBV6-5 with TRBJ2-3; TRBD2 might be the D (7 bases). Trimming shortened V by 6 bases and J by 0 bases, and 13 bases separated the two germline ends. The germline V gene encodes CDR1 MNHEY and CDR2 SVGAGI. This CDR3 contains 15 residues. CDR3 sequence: CASRWGGLSTDTQYF. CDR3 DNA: TGTGCCAGCAGGTGGGGGGGGCTTAGCACAGATACGCAGTATTTT.

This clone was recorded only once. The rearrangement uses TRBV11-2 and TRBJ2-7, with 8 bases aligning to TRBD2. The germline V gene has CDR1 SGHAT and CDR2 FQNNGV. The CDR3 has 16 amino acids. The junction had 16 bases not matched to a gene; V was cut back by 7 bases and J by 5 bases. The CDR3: CASTLTGGEGRNEQYF. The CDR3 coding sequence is TGTGCCAGCACCCTAACGGGAGGGGAGGGACGTAACGAGCAGTACTTC.

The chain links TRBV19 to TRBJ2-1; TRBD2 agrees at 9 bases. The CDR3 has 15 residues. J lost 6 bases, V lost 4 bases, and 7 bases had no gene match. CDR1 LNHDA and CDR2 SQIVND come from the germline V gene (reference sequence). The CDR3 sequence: CASSRAGGQLNEQFF. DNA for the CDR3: TGTGCCAGTAGTAGAGCGGGAGGACAGCTCAATGAGCAGTTCTTC.

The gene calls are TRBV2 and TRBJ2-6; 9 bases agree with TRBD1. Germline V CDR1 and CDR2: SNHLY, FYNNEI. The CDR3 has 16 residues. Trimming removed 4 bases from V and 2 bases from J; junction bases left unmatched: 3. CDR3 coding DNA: TGTGCCAGCAGTGGGGACAGGGTACCTGGGGCCAACGTCCTGACTTTC. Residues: CASSGDRVPGANVLTF.

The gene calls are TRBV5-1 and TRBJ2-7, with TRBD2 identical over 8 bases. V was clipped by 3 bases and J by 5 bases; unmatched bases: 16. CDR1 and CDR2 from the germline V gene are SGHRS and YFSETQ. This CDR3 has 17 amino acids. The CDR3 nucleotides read TGCGCCAGCAGCTGGGCTGGTTCTACCGGGAGGGCCGACGAGCAGTACTTC. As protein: CASSWAGSTGRADEQYF.

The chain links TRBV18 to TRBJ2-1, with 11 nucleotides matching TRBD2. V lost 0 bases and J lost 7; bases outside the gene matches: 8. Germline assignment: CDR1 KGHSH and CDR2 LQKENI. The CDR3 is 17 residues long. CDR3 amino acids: CASSPPTTSGISNEQFF. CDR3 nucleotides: TGTGCCAGCTCACCACCGACGACTAGCGGGATCAGTAATGAGCAGTTCTTC.

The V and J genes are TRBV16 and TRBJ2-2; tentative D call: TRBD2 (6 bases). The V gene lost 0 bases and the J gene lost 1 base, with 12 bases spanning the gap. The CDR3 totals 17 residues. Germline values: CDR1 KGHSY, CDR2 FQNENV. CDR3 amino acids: CASSQSATRMNTGELFF. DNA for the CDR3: TGTGCCAGCAGCCAATCCGCGACTAGAATGAACACCGGGGAGCTGTTTTTT.

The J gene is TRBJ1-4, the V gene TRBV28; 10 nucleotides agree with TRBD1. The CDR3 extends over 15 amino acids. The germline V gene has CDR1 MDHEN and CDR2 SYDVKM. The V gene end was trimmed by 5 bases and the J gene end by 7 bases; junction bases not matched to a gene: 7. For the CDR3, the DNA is TGTGCCAGCAGTCGACGGACAGGGGGATTTGAAAAACTGTTTTTT. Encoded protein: CASSRRTGGFEKLFF.

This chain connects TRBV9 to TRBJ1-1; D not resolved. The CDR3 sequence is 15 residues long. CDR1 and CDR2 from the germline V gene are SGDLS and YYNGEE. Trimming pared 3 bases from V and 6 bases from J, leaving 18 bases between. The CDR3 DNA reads TGTGCCAGCAGCGACCATATTTCTGCGGTTGCTGAAGCTTTCTTT. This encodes CASSDHISAVAEAFF.

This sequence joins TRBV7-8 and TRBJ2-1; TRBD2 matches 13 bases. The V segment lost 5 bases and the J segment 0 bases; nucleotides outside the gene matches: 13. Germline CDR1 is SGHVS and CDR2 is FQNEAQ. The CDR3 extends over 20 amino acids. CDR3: CASSLGLAGTYLSSYNEQFF. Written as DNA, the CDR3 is TGTGCCAGCAGCCTGGGACTAGCGGGAACCTATTTGAGCTCCTACAATGAGCAGTTCTTC.

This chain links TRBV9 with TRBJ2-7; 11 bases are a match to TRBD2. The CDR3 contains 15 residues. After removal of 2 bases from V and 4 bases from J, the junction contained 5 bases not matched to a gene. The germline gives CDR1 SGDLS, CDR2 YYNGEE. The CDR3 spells CASSVTGLADYEQYF. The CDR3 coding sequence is TGTGCCAGCAGCGTCACGGGACTAGCGGATTACGAGCAGTACTTC. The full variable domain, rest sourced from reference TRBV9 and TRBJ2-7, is DSGVTQTPKHLITATGQRVTLRCSPRSGDLSVYWYQQSLDQGLQFLIQYYNGEERAKGNILERFSAQQFPDLHSELNLSSLELGDSALYFCASSVTGLADYEQYFGPGTRLTVT.

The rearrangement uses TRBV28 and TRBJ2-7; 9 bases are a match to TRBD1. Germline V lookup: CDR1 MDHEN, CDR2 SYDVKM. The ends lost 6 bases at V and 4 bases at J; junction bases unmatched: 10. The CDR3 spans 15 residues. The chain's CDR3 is CASSSTGGREYEQYF. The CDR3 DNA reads TGTGCCAGCAGCTCCACAGGGGGCAGGGAGTACGAGCAGTACTTC.

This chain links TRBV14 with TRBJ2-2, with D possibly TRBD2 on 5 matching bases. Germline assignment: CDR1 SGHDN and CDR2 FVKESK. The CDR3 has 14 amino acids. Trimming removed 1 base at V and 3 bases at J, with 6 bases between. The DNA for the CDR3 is TGTGCCAGCAGCCAAGTAGCGTACACCGGGGAGCTGTTTTTT. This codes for CASSQVAYTGELFF.

The CDR3 coding sequence is TGCAGCGTGCAGCGAACAGATACGCAGTATTTT. Its translation: CSVQRTDTQYF. The chain is built from TRBV29-1 and TRBJ2-3, with unresolved D. The V gene's germline CDR1 is SQVTM and CDR2 ANQGSEA. The V and J ends lost 6 bases and 3 bases respectively, with 7 bases between them. The CDR3 spans 11 residues.

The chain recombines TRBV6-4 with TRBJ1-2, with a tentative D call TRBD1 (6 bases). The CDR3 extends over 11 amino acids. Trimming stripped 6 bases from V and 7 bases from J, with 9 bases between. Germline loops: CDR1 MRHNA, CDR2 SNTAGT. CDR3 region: CASRGGGGYTF. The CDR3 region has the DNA TGTGCCAGCAGGGGAGGGGGTGGCTACACCTTC.

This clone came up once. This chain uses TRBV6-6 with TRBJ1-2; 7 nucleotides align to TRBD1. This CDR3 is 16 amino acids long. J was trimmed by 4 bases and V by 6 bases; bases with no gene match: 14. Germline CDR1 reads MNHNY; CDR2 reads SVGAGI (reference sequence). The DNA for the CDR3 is TGTGCCAGCAGCCCCAATCCGACAGGGCCGGGCTATGGCTACACCTTC. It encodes CASSPNPTGPGYGYTF.